Shown below are 11 T cell receptor beta chains from a single sample sequenced in a study of hypomethylating agent response in myelodysplastic syndrome. Generated by immunoSEQ multiplex PCR, the TCRdb table keeps only in-frame clones and is missing some. The sample yields several thousand clones, roughly 79% seen once. This sample comprised bone marrow, obtained before or after starting hypomethylating agent treatment for myelodysplastic syndrome (not recorded which). All receptors derive from a human donor with myelodysplastic syndrome.

CDR3 region: CASSPWEDLDGETQYF. As DNA, the CDR3 is TGCGCCAGCAGCCCCTGGGAGGATCTCGATGGAGAGACCCAGTACTTC. V is TRBV5-1 and J is TRBJ2-5; D might be TRBD2 (6 bases). Germline CDR1 SGHRS, CDR2 YFSETQ. This CDR3 has 16 amino acids. The V and J ends lost 4 bases and 4 bases respectively, with 20 bases between them. Complete variable domain (other parts from reference TRBV5-1 and TRBJ2-5): KAGVTQTPRYLIKTRGQQVTLSCSPISGHRSVSWYQQTPGQGLQFLFEYFSETQRNKGNFPGRFSGRQFSNSRSEMNVSTLELGDSALYLCASSPWEDLDGETQYFGPGTRLLVL.

The chain carries TRBV14 and TRBJ2-7, with no clear D. The CDR3 is 14 residues long. CDR1 and CDR2 (germline): SGHDN, FVKESK. The V and J ends lost 1 base and 5 bases respectively, with 12 bases between them. This chain's CDR3 is CASSQARRPDEQYV. Here the CDR3 DNA reads TGTGCCAGCAGCCAAGCGCGCCGACCGGACGAGCAGTACGTC.

The chain joins TRBV11-3 to TRBJ2-7, with D perhaps TRBD1 (6 bases). From germline, CDR1 is SGHNT and CDR2 YENEEA. This CDR3 is built from 15 residues. Trimming pared 6 bases from V and 0 bases from J, leaving 15 bases between. The CDR3 DNA sequence: TGTGCCAGCAGTCAGGGGCGTTCTTCCTCCTACGAGCAGTACTTC. This translates into CASSQGRSSSYEQYF.

Judged by abundance, this clone is medium-sized (0.01 to 0.1%). The chain couples TRBV10-1 to TRBJ2-1; a possible D gene is TRBD2 (5 bases). V lost 4 bases and J 7 bases, leaving 5 bases between the germline ends. CDR3 size: 11 residues. Germline V gene lookup returns CDR1 WNHNN and CDR2 SYGVQD (reference sequence). In DNA form, the CDR3 reads TGCGCCAGCAGTGGCGGGAATGAGCAGTTCTTC. Amino acids: CASSGGNEQFF.

This chain connects TRBV19 to TRBJ1-2, with TRBD1 identical over 9 bases. This CDR3 region has 13 residues. The ends lost 7 bases at V and 1 base at J; junction bases unmatched: 1. Per the germline V gene, CDR1 is LNHDA and CDR2 is SQIVND (reference sequence). This CDR3 is CASNRGLNYGYTF. As DNA, the CDR3 is TGTGCCAGTAACAGGGGGCTTAACTATGGCTACACCTTC.

The rearrangement joins TRBV9 to TRBJ2-3, with D hard to call. Germline CDR1 SGDLS, CDR2 YYNGEE. The CDR3 extends over 16 amino acids. V lost 1 base and J lost 8, with 20 bases in between. The CDR3 region is CASSVFGGSSSGTQYF. Written as DNA, the CDR3 is TGTGCCAGCAGCGTATTTGGCGGCTCCTCATCCGGTACGCAGTATTTT.

This chain uses TRBV14 with TRBJ1-5; D not resolved. Germline V gene data show CDR1 as SGHDN and CDR2 as FVKESK. The CDR3 covers 15 residues. Trimming took off 4 bases at V and 4 bases at J, with 14 bases between the two ends. The chain's CDR3 is CASSPPRSGNQPQHF. The CDR3 DNA reads TGTGCCAGCAGCCCCCCACGGTCGGGTAATCAGCCCCAGCATTTT.

This clone was detected only once. The chain has TRBV7-8 and TRBJ2-7, with D possibly being TRBD2 (5 bases). The CDR3 runs to 13 residues. Per the germline V gene, CDR1 is SGHVS and CDR2 is FQNEAQ. V was cut by 2 bases and J by 3 bases, with 8 bases left in between. CDR3 region: CASSLTRGYEQYF. The DNA for the CDR3 is TGTGCCAGCAGCTTAACTAGAGGCTACGAGCAGTACTTC.

The chain joins TRBV11-2 to TRBJ2-1; the D gene is possibly TRBD1 (6 bases). CDR1 and CDR2 from the germline V gene are SGHAT and FQNNGV. Trimming pared 5 bases from V and 6 bases from J, leaving 14 bases between. This CDR3 is built from 14 residues. The CDR3 protein is CASSPSTGFNEQFF. In nucleotides, the CDR3 is TGTGCCAGCAGCCCATCGACAGGTTTCAATGAGCAGTTCTTC.

J is TRBJ2-3 and V is TRBV5-1; D tentatively fits TRBD1 or TRBD2 (6 bases each). The CDR3 consists of 14 residues. Germline V gene data show CDR1 as SGHRS and CDR2 as YFSETQ. V was clipped by 3 bases and J by 6 bases, with 14 bases between them. CDR3 loop: CASSWGAVRDTQYF. In DNA, the CDR3 is TGCGCCAGCAGCTGGGGGGCCGTCCGGGATACGCAGTATTTT.

The J gene is TRBJ2-3, the V gene TRBV5-1; D may correspond to TRBD1 or TRBD2 (6 bases each). Between the trimmed V and J ends, which lost 2 bases and 2 bases, there was a span of 12 bases. The CDR3 contains 15 residues. Germline CDR1 is SGHRS and CDR2 is YFSETQ. DNA of the CDR3: TGCGCCAGCAGCTTCTCCGGGGGCTTCACAGATACGCAGTATTTT. Translation: CASSFSGGFTDTQYF.